The sequence of this T cell receptor (beta chain) was determined in a study of CD8 T cells in Susac syndrome. The CDR3 extends over 17 residues, inclusive of both ends. RNA was extracted with the RNeasy kit, and a quantity of roughly 0.45 to 1 ug was reverse transcribed using random hexamers. TCRdb fed the immunoSEQ multiplex PCR reads into MiXCR, producing one record per CDR3 protein. Of 300,000 to 350,000 distinct CDR3 sequences detected, roughly nine tenths appear once; the ten largest clones hold 0.065%. As concerns this clonotype: No DNA is shown, since the ends of the CDR3 on it are uncertain; the CDR3 is the one TCRdb lists.

The specimen sequenced was CD4+ T cells from PBMCs. The origin of this receptor is a human donor with multiple sclerosis. This rearrangement joins TRBV23-1 to TRBJ2-2; the D segment call TRBD2 is taken from the table without a DNA check. TRBV23-1 counts as an open reading frame of uncertain function. This CDR3 is CASKSRLGSGGPGSCFF.